Listed below are T cell receptor beta chains from one sample, sequenced in a study of shared clonotypes between healthy human individuals. Some clones are missing from TCRdb's copy, which holds only in-frame ones; the method was immunoSEQ multiplex PCR. The sample has roughly 680,000 clones, approximately 72% seen once. The sequenced sample was memory CD4+ T cells sorted from blood. These receptor sequences come from a woman in her 30s in good health. The CDR3 runs from the conserved cysteine through the conserved F or W. A D gene is named only where the DNA matches it firmly. The listing skips clone size in some rows; elsewhere it reads once, few, many or a size class.

>TRBJ2-5|TRBV2|NA|NA
CASRDGQNRAQYF
TGTGCCAGCAGGGACGGACAGAACCGGGCCCAGTACTTC
>TRBJ2-1|TRBV4-1|TRBD2|NA
CASSQGLAGGRWDEQFF
TGCGCCAGCAGCCAAGGCCTAGCGGGAGGGCGTTGGGATGAGCAGTTCTTC
>TRBJ2-3|TRBV9|NA|NA
CASSVEGGRSTDTQYF
TGTGCCAGCAGCGTAGAGGGGGGAAGGAGCACAGATACGCAGTATTTT
>TRBJ2-3|TRBV30|NA|once
CAWSRKGRGGDTQYF
TGTGCCTGGAGCCGGAAAGGTAGAGGGGGGGATACGCAGTATTTT
>TRBJ2-7|TRBV7-9|TRBD2|NA
CASSPWGGAYEQYF
TGTGCCAGCAGCCCCTGGGGGGGTGCCTACGAGCAGTACTTC
>TRBJ2-1|TRBV10-2|NA|NA
CASSVIAGNEQFF
TGCGCCAGCAGTGTAATAGCAGGCAATGAGCAGTTCTTC
>TRBJ2-5|TRBV27|TRBD2|NA
CASSVLAGGPTETQYF
TGTGCCAGCAGTGTCCTAGCGGGAGGGCCAACGGAGACCCAGTACTTC
>TRBJ2-3|TRBV28|TRBD1|NA
CASQGGTGADTQYF
TGTGCCAGCCAGGGGGGGACAGGGGCCGATACGCAGTATTTT
>TRBJ1-1|TRBV19|NA|NA
CASSIVGGTEAFF
TGTGCCAGTAGTATTGTCGGGGGGACTGAAGCTTTCTTT
>TRBJ2-2|TRBV19|NA|NA
CASSTQGMGTGELFF
TGTGCCAGTAGTACCCAGGGGATGGGCACCGGGGAGCTGTTTTTT
>TRBJ1-2|TRBV7-8|NA|NA
CASSLQSHGYGYTF
TGTGCCAGCAGCTTACAGTCCCACGGCTATGGCTACACCTTC
>TRBJ2-1|TRBV4-2|TRBD2|NA
CASKIDSGAYNEQFF
TGTGCCAGCAAGATCGATAGCGGGGCTTACAATGAGCAGTTCTTC
>TRBJ1-1|TRBV7-6|NA|NA
CASSLTKQGSEAFF
TGTGCCAGCAGCTTAACCAAGCAGGGCTCTGAAGCTTTCTTT